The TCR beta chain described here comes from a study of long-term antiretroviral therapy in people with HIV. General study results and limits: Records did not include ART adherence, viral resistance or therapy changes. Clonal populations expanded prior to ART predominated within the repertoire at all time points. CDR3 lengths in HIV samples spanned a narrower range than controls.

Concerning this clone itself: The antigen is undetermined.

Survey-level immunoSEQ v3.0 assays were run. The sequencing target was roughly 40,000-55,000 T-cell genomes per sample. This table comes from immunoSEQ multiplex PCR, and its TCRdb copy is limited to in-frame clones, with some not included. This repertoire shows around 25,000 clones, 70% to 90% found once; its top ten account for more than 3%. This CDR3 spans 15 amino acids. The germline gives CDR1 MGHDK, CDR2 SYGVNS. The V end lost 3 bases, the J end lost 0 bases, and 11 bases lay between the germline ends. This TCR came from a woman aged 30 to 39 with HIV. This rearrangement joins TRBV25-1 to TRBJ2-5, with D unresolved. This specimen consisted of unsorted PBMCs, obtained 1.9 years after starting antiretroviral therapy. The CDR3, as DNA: TGTGCCAGCAGTGACGGGCTACGTTACCAAGAGACCCAGTACTTC. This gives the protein CASSDGLRYQETQYF.